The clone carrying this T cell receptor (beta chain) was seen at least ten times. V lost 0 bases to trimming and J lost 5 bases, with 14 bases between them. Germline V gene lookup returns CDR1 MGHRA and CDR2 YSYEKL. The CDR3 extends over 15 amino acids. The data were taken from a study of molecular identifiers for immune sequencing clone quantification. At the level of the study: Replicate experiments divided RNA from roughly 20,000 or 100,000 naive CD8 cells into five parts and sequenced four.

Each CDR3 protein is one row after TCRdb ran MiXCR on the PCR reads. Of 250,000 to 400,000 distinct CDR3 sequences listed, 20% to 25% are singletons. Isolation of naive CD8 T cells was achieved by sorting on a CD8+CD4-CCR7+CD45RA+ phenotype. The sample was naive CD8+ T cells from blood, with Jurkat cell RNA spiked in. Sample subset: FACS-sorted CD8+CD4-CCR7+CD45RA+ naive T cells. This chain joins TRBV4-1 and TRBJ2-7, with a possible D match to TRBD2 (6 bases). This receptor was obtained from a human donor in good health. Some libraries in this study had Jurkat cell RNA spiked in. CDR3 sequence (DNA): TGCGCCAGCAGCCAAGATCTATCCCCGGGGGACGAGCAGTACTTC. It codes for CASSQDLSPGDEQYF.